Listed below are T cell receptor beta chains from one sample, sequenced in a study of OX40 agonist ivuxolimab in advanced cancers. Sequencing used immunoSEQ multiplex PCR; TCRdb keeps in-frame clones, though not all of them. The table lists about 76,000 clones, approximately 85% of them singletons. The material sequenced was CD4+ or CD8+ T cells sorted from blood, taken in a trial of the OX40 agonist ivuxolimab. Receptor source: an adult with an advanced solid tumor such as melanoma, head and neck, liver or kidney cancer. The CDR3 runs from the conserved cysteine through the conserved F or W. D genes are given only for firm matches. Expanded clones are given a class, and other clones once, few, many or no size at all.

TRBJ1-5,TRBV7-9,.,.,TGTGCCAGCAGCTTCCGAGGAGATCAGCCCCAGCATTTT,CASSFRGDQPQHF
TRBJ1-6,TRBV27,TRBD1,.,TGTGCCAGCAGTTCGGGACAGAGACATTCACCCCTCCACTTT,CASSSGQRHSPLHF
TRBJ2-1,TRBV7-2,TRBD2,.,TGTGCCAGCAGCTTGGCCCGACTAGCGGGGGCGGACAATGAGCAGTTCTTC,CASSLARLAGADNEQFF
TRBJ1-5,TRBV18,TRBD1,.,TGTGCCAGCTCACCAAGGCATGAACAGGGGGGCAATCAGCCCCAGCATTTT,CASSPRHEQGGNQPQHF
TRBJ2-5,TRBV23-1,.,.,TGCGCCAGCAGTCAATCAGGGGCCGGGGAGACCCAGTACTTC,CASSQSGAGETQYF
TRBJ1-6,TRBV2,TRBD1,few,TGTGCCAGCAGTGTGGGACAGCCCACCTCACCCCTCCACTTT,CASSVGQPTSPLHF
TRBJ2-7,TRBV9,.,.,TGTGCCAGCAGCGTAGACTCGGGTGTCTCCTACGAGCAGTACTTC,CASSVDSGVSYEQYF
TRBJ1-2,TRBV7-8,.,.,TGTGCCAGCAGCTTAAACGGGCACTATGGCTACACCTTC,CASSLNGHYGYTF
TRBJ2-5,TRBV30,TRBD2,.,TGTGCCTGGCACTCCGGGACTAGCGGGGCGGAGACCCAGTACTTC,CAWHSGTSGAETQYF
TRBJ2-5,TRBV7-2,.,.,TGTGCCAGCAGCTTAGAAGGTCGTCAGACCCAGTACTTC,CASSLEGRQTQYF
TRBJ1-2,TRBV7-9,.,.,TGTGCCAGCAGCTTAGCGGGCGAGTACGGCTACACCTTC,CASSLAGEYGYTF
TRBJ2-5,TRBV19,.,.,TGTGCCAGTAGTCCATACTCCGGGCCGAATGCGGAGACCCAGTACTTC,CASSPYSGPNAETQYF
TRBJ1-2,TRBV11-3,.,.,TGTGCCAGCAGCTTAGTCTCCCAGGGAGACGACTATGGCTACACCTTC,CASSLVSQGDDYGYTF
TRBJ2-5,TRBV18,TRBD1,once,TGTGCCAGCTCACCCGGACAGGTCCAAGAGACCCAGTACTTC,CASSPGQVQETQYF
TRBJ2-2,TRBV4-2,.,few,TGTGCCAGCAGCCCGACTACCCCGAACACCGGGGAGCTGTTTTTT,CASSPTTPNTGELFF
TRBJ2-1,TRBV27,TRBD2,.,TGTGCCAGCAGTTTATGGAGCGGGGGGGCCGGTGAGCAGTTCTTC,CASSLWSGGAGEQFF
TRBJ2-1,TRBV19,TRBD2,.,TGTGCCAGTAGTATAGATAAGCGGGGGGGCAATGAGCAGTTCTTC,CASSIDKRGGNEQFF
TRBJ1-5,TRBV30,.,.,TGTGCCTGGAGTGAGTTGGCGGCACAGCCCCAGCATTTT,CAWSELAAQPQHF
TRBJ2-5,TRBV29-1,.,.,TGCAGCGTTAAAAGGTCCCAAGAGACCCAGTACTTC,CSVKRSQETQYF
TRBJ2-7,TRBV20-1,.,.,TGCAGTGCTAGCAGGGACTACGAGCAGTACTTC,CSASRDYEQYF
TRBJ2-1,TRBV18,.,once,TGTGCCAGCTCACCAAGGGGGGCCCCGAATGAGCAGTTCTTC,CASSPRGAPNEQFF
TRBJ1-4,TRBV5-4,.,.,TGTGCCAGCAGCCAGGGAGGGGCCTCTAATGAAAAACTGTTTTTT,CASSQGGASNEKLFF
TRBJ1-6,TRBV6-5,.,.,TGTGCCAGCAGTTACGACGGTTATAATTCACCCCTCCACTTT,CASSYDGYNSPLHF
TRBJ1-1,TRBV5-1,.,.,TGCGCCAGCAGCTTGGTGTCCACGTCCCCTGAAGCTTTCTTT,CASSLVSTSPEAFF
TRBJ2-5,TRBV7-3,.,few,TGTGCCAGCAGCCCCCTTGGGGGATTTCAAGAGACCCAGTACTTC,CASSPLGGFQETQYF
TRBJ2-5,TRBV5-1,TRBD1,.,TGCGCCAGCAGCTCCGGGACAGGAGAAGAGACCCAGTACTTC,CASSSGTGEETQYF
TRBJ2-7,TRBV7-2,.,.,TGTGCCAGCAGCTTAAACGGGGGCCCCTACGAGCAGTACTTC,CASSLNGGPYEQYF
TRBJ1-3,TRBV30,.,.,TGTGCCTGGAGGAATGGGGGGAACTCTGGAAACACCATATATTTT,CAWRNGGNSGNTIYF
TRBJ2-7,TRBV6-5,.,.,TGTGCCAGCAGTTACTCAAGGCAGTACTACGAGCAGTACTTC,CASSYSRQYYEQYF
TRBJ2-2,TRBV4-3,TRBD2,.,TGCGCCAGCAGCCAAGAACTAGCGGGATGGACCGGGGAGCTGTTTTTT,CASSQELAGWTGELFF
TRBJ1-3,TRBV9,.,.,TGTGCCAGCAGCGTAGCGGGGGGGGTGATGACTGGAAACACCATATATTTT,CASSVAGGVMTGNTIYF
TRBJ2-2,TRBV5-8,TRBD1,.,TGTGCCAGCAGCTTGTTCCAGGGACAGGCCGGGGAGCTGTTTTTT,CASSLFQGQAGELFF
TRBJ1-6,TRBV6-1,TRBD1,.,TGTGCCAGCAGTGACGGACAGGGTCAGAATTCACCCCTCCACTTT,CASSDGQGQNSPLHF
TRBJ1-2,TRBV6-1,TRBD1,.,TGTGCCAGCAGTCTCCGGGACAGCCTCTATGGCTACACCTTC,CASSLRDSLYGYTF
TRBJ2-7,TRBV2,TRBD1,.,TGTGCCAGCAGGCCGAGGGGGCACTCCTACGAGCAGTACTTC,CASRPRGHSYEQYF
TRBJ2-7,TRBV7-8,.,.,TGTGCCAGCAGCCCACAGGACTGGGGCTCCTACGAGCAGTACTTC,CASSPQDWGSYEQYF
TRBJ1-4,TRBV29-1,.,.,TGCAGCGTTGAATTGGCAACTAATGAAAAACTGTTTTTT,CSVELATNEKLFF
TRBJ2-3,TRBV19,TRBD1,.,TGTGCCAGTAGGACTAGCTCCGGGACAGGGAACGTGTATTTT,CASRTSSGTGNVYF
TRBJ2-5,TRBV7-7,.,.,TGTGCTAGCAGCTTAGTTGGGGACTCACAAGAGACCCAGTACTTC,CASSLVGDSQETQYF
TRBJ2-5,TRBV9,TRBD1,.,TGTGCCAGCAGCGTGACAGGGGGCGAGGAGACCCAGTACTTC,CASSVTGGEETQYF
TRBJ2-7,TRBV11-2,TRBD1,.,TGTGCCAGCAGCCTATCCGGGACAGGGCAGGAAGAGCAGTACTTC,CASSLSGTGQEEQYF
TRBJ2-7,TRBV6-1,TRBD1,.,TGTGCCAGCAGTGAAGCGCCACCAGACAGGGAATACGAGCAGTACTTC,CASSEAPPDREYEQYF
TRBJ1-5,TRBV12-5,.,.,TGTGCTAGTGGTTTGGTACAAGGAGGTGGGGGAAGCAATCAGCCCCAGCATTTT,CASGLVQGGGGSNQPQHF
TRBJ2-3,TRBV5-1,.,.,TGCGCCAGCAGCTTGATCGGCGGGGACAGCACAGATACGCAGTATTTT,CASSLIGGDSTDTQYF
TRBJ1-1,TRBV7-2,TRBD1,few,TGTGCCAGCAGCTTACGGGACAGGGTCACTGAAGCTTTCTTT,CASSLRDRVTEAFF
TRBJ2-1,TRBV7-3,TRBD1,.,TGTGCCAGCAGCTTAGGGACAGGGTGGGATGAGCAGTTCTTC,CASSLGTGWDEQFF
TRBJ2-3,TRBV4-2,.,once,TGTGCCAGCAGCCAAGATAGGACTGGCGGAGATACGCAGTATTTT,CASSQDRTGGDTQYF
TRBJ1-3,TRBV30,TRBD1,few,TGTGCCTGGAGTACAGGGGAAGAGGGAAACACCATATATTTT,CAWSTGEEGNTIYF
TRBJ2-1,TRBV20-1,.,.,TGCAGTGCTAGTCCCTTCGATGAGCAGTTCTTC,CSASPFDEQFF
TRBJ2-5,TRBV20-1,.,.,TGCAGTGCCAAACGGGAAGAGACCCAGTACTTC,CSAKREETQYF
TRBJ1-2,TRBV4-2,.,.,TGTGCCAGCAGCCAAGGGGGGGACATGGGTAACACCTTC,CASSQGGDMGNTF
TRBJ1-5,TRBV2,TRBD1,.,TGTGCCAGCAGTCGGGACAGGGGTAGCAATCAGCCCCAGCATTTT,CASSRDRGSNQPQHF
TRBJ2-5,TRBV19,TRBD2,.,TGTGCCAGTAGTATAGGCGGGGGGCTGGAGACCCAGTACTTC,CASSIGGGLETQYF
TRBJ1-5,TRBV27,TRBD1,.,TGTGCCAGCAGTGCGACAGGGTGGGGCAATCAGCCCCAGCATTTT,CASSATGWGNQPQHF
TRBJ2-2,TRBV2,.,once,TGTGCCAGCAGTGGAACCCGAGGGGGGTCGGGCGGGGAGCTGTTTTTT,CASSGTRGGSGGELFF